This TCR beta chain was recorded in a study of shared clonotypes between healthy human individuals (dated by TCRdb to the early 2020s). At the level of the whole study: A few men and a couple of women, aged 18 to 49 years, made up the cohort. For each donor, CD4 naive and CD4 memory were each given three plates, CD8 naive was given two plates, and CD8 memory was given one plate. To increase sequencing depth and limit assay-specific biases, different laboratories used diverse techniques to prepare libraries and sequence TCR repertoires. Leukapheresis yielded between about 0.94 and 8.9 billion PBMCs per donor. Blood TCR repertoires of several healthy adults were deeply sequenced to estimate repertoire size and the extent of clonotype sharing between individuals. Overall study results and their limits: Larger estimated clonotype richness was generally found for naive subsets than for memory subsets. Based on pairwise subsampling, the degree of clonotype sharing among donors was expected to be affected by sequencing depth. Even with the large sequencing depth, rarefaction of the sorted-subset datasets indicated that sequencing was incomplete. Higher generation probabilities were observed for clonotypes shared by all four sorted-subset donors than for non-shared clonotypes. Only blood was sampled, and tissue TCR repertoires likely differ from those in blood. Across four donors, approximately 5% of naive CD4, approximately 4% of naive CD8, 2.3% of memory CD4, and approximately 0.42% of memory CD8 clonotypes were shared. Because the study included a small number of donors, the genetic and exposure-history diversity represented was limited.

With regard to this clone: Its antigen is currently not known. No qualities accompany the bases; no much larger clone lies one base away.

Using the deep immunoSEQ assay, TCR CDR3 regions were amplified from genomic DNA by multiplex PCR. Extracted genomic DNA from each cell subset was spread evenly across all wells of several immunoSEQ 96-well plates, with each plate serving as a replicate. For sorted subsets, approximately 210 ng of genomic DNA, equivalent to 25,000 to 35,000 T cell genomes, went into each replicate PCR. Purified libraries were measured with a Qubit 3.0 fluorometer, size-checked on a Bioanalyzer 2100, and measured again with the KAPA Library Quantification kit. Every immunoSEQ 96-well plate was sequenced on a dedicated single-read 150-cycle Illumina NextSeq 550 flow cell. The authors' analysis ran thus. Because the immunoSEQ output included only junctional sequences and no quality scores, the filtering could not be the same as the filtering used for full-length reads. To assign V/J genes and CDR3, sequences were annotated using PyIR, a Python wrapper for IgBLAST v1.9, with IMGT germline references. Reads were filtered out if the reads had weak V/J assignments (E-value above 1e-6), no CDR3, stop codons, out-of-frame junctions, or ambiguous translated residues. V3J clonotypes were defined by identical inferred V gene, J gene, and CDR3 amino acid sequence. The percentage overlap between two repertoires was calculated by dividing the number of shared unique clonotypes by the size of the smaller repertoire. Richness of each repertoire was evaluated using RTK rarefaction, the Chao1 estimator, and Recon v2.1 estimates of unobserved clonotypes. Generation probabilities for all TCRbeta clonotypes obtained by the gDNA method from several donors were computed using OLGA. Here the immuneACCESS table is served through TCRdb, limited to in-frame sequences with V and J called. Missing clones are a known gap in these copies; in checked studies unresolved V genes cover under half, and the rest lacks a known reason. V, J and clone size derive from that table, while D and trimming were established from the DNA sequence. This sample has around 1.5 million clones in its table, and under 99% of those were observed once. The top ten clonotypes cover approximately 0.45% of the sample.

The donors were healthy, HIV-negative adults with no recently reported acute infections or vaccinations. All donors were Caucasian adults living in Nashville, Tennessee, USA. CD4+ T cells were enriched by magnetic negative selection; naive cells were then positively selected on CD45RA, and the negative fraction formed the memory subset. Blood was obtained by leukapheresis, after which PBMCs were separated by Ficoll-Histopaque density gradient centrifugation and cryopreserved in liquid nitrogen vapor phase. Purity and quantity of every magnetically sorted T cell population were checked by analytical flow cytometry. From each sorted fraction, genomic DNA was isolated and quantified by UV absorbance on a Nanodrop 2000c. For this chain, trimming is 5 bases at the V end and 4 bases at the J end, and the number of junction bases without a gene match is 11. The CDR3 runs 17 amino acids, cysteine and phenylalanine included. Left in the record is the CDR3 DNA by itself, 51 bases read in frame from the first base. For CDR1 and CDR2, the germline V gene lists SGHAT and FQNNGV.

Material: naive CD4+ T cells sorted from blood. The meaning of the sample's cell subset or site label: CD45RA+ positively selected. The sequence joins TRBV11-2 to TRBJ2-5; 12 middle bases align to TRBD2. The TCR sequence derives from a man younger than 40 in good health. The CDR3 loop reads CASSLTPSGRAGETQYF. The nucleotides read TGTGCCAGCAGCCTAACCCCTAGCGGGAGGGCGGGAGAGACCCAGTACTTC. When the CDR3 is completed using the reference TRBV11-2 and TRBJ2-5 genes on either side, the full variable domain is EAGVAQSPRYKIIEKRQSVAFWCNPISGHATLYWYQQILGQGPKLLIQFQNNGVVDDSQLPKDRFSAERLKGVDSTLKIQPAKLEDSAVYLCASSLTPSGRAGETQYFGPGTRLLVL.